This T cell receptor beta chain was sequenced during a study of T cells expressing NK-cell markers. The wider study: Obtained from sorted CD3+CD56+NKG2C+, CD3+CD56+NKG2C- and CD3+CD56-NKG2C+ T cells were the TCR beta repertoires.

Reanalyzing the 5' RACE reads, TCRdb keeps one entry per CDR3 protein, without DNA. This table lists 500,000 to 700,000 distinct CDR3 sequences. Germline CDR1 SGHNT, CDR2 YENEEA. The CDR3 contains 12 residues. The receptor was isolated from a man between 18 and 29 years old in good health. The chain recombines TRBV11-3 with TRBJ2-2. Sample: blood T cells: a sorted CD56 or NKG2C T cell subset, CD4+ or CD8+ T cells, or bulk PBMC T cells (not recorded which). CDR3 sequence: CASSSTSGELFF.